This T cell receptor (beta chain) comes out of a study of siplizumab effects on memory and regulatory T cells. The repertoire was sequenced with immunoSEQ multiplex PCR; TCRdb's copy has only in-frame clones and lacks some. Counted here are some 73,000 clones, 93% occurring once; the ten biggest clones make up roughly 5.2%. CDR1 LNHDA and CDR2 SQIVND come from the germline V gene (reference sequence). V dropped 5 bases and J dropped 7; count of bases not matched to a gene: 8. This CDR3 is 15 amino acids long. The chain recombines TRBV19 with TRBJ2-4, with 10 bases identical to TRBD1. The sequencing input was CD8+ T cells sorted from blood. The clonotype was recovered from a human donor in good health. The DNA for the CDR3 is TGTGCCAGTAGTCCAACGGGGACAGGGGTGAACATTCAGTACTTC. Its protein product is CASSPTGTGVNIQYF.